The entry below gives a single T cell receptor beta chain sequence along with its context. The sample originates from a study of T cell responses to AZD1222 COVID-19 vaccine. The protocol was immunoSEQ multiplex PCR, while the TCRdb copy is restricted to in-frame clones and leaves out a portion. The data contain more than 95,000 clones, over 90% of them singletons. The V gene end was trimmed by 6 bases and the J gene end by 9 bases; junction bases not matched to a gene: 6. In germline, CDR1 is MNHEY, CDR2 SMNVEV (reference sequence). The CDR3 sequence is 14 residues long. The sequence derives from an adult in good health. The rearrangement uses TRBV27 and TRBJ1-3; TRBD1 matches at 12 bases. The sequencing used peripheral blood, collected on day 0 of AZD1222 vaccination. The CDR3 region is CASSRDRGLSTIYF. The CDR3 DNA reads TGTGCCAGCAGCCGGGACAGGGGGCTCAGCACCATATATTTT.